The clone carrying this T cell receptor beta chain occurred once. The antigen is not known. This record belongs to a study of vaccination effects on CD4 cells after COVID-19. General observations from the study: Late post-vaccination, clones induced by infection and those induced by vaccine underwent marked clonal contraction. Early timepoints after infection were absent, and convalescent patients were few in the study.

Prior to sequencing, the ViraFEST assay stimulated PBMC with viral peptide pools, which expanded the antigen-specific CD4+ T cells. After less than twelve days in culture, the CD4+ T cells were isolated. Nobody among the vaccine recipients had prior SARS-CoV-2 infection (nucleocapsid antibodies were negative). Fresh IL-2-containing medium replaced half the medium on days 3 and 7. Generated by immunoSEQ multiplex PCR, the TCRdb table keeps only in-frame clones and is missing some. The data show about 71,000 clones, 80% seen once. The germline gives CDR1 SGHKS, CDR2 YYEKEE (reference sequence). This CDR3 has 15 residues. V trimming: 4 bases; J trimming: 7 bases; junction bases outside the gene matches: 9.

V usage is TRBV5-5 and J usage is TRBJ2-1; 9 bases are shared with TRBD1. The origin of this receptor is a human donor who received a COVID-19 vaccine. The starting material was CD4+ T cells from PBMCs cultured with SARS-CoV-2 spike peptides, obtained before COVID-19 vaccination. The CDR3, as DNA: TGTGCCAGCAGCAGGGGACAGGGCTGGGGGAATGAGCAGTTCTTC. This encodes CASSRGQGWGNEQFF. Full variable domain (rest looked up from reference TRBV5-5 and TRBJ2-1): DAGVTQSPTHLIKTRGQQVTLRCSPISGHKSVSWYQQVLGQGPQFIFQYYEKEERGRGNFPDRFSARQFPNYSSELNVNALLLGDSALYLCASSRGQGWGNEQFFGPGTRLTVL.